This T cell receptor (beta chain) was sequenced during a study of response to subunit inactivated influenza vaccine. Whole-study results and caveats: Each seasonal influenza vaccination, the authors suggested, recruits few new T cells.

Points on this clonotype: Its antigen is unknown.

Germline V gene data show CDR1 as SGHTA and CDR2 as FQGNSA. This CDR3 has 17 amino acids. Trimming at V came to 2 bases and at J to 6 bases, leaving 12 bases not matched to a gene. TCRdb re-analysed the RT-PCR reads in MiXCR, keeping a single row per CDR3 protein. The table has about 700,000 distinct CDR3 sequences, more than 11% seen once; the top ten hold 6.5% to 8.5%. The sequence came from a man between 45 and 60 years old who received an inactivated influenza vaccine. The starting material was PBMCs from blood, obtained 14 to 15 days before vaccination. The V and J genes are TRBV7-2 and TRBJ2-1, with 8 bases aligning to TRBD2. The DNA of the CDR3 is TGTGCCAGCAGCTTAAGTTTCGGGGGGGCTAGTCTCAATGAGCAGTTCTTC. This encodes CASSLSFGGASLNEQFF.